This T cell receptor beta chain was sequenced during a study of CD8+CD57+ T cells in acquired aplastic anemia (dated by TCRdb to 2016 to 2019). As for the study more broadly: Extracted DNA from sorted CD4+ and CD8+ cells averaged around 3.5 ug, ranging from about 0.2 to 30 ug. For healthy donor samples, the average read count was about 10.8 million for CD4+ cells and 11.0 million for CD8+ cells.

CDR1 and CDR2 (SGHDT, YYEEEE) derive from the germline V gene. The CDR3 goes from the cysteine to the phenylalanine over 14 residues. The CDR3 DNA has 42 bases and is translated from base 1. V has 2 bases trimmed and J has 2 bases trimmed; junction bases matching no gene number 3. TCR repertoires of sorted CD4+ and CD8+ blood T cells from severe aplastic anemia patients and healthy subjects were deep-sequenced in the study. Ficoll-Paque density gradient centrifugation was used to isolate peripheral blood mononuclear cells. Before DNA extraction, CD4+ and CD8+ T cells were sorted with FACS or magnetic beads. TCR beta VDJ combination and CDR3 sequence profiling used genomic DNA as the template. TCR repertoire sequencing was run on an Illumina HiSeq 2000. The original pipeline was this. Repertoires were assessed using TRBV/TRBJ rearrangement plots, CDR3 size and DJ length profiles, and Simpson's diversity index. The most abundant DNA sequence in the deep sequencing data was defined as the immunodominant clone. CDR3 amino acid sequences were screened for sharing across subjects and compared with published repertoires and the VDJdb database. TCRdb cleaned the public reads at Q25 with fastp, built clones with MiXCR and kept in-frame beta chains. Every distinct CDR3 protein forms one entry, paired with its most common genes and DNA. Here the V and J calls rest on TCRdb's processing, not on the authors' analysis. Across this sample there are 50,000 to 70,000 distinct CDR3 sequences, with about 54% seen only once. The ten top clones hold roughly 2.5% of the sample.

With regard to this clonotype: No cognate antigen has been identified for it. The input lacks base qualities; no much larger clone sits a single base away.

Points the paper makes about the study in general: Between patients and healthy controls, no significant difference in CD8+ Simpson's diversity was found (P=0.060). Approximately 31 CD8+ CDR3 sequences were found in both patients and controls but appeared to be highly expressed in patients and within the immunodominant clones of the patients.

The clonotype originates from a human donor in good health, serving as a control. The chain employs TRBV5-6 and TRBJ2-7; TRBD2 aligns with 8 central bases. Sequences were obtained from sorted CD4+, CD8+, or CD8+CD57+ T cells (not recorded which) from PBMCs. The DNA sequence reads TGTGCCAGCAGCTTAGGGACTAGTACCTACGAGCAGTACTTC. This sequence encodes CASSLGTSTYEQYF.